Included here is one T cell receptor beta chain sequence, with context. One end of the junction varies from germline; a read error may be responsible. Original analysis: Reference gene primers were amplified, and this amplification served to estimate nucleated cell counts. Sequencing was performed with immunoSEQ multiplex PCR; in TCRdb, only in-frame clones are kept and a portion is missing. Clone size and the V and J calls come from that table; the DNA yielded D and trimming. The sample lists 200,000 to 250,000 clones, about 91% occurring once. This sample was included in a study of blood T cell repertoires in COVID-19. About the research overall: There were acute and convalescent COVID-19 samples, and they came from the United States, Italy and Spain.

The CDR3 extends over 15 amino acids. Germline assignment: CDR1 SSHAT and CDR2 FNYEAQ (reference sequence). This sequence originates from a man aged 18-30 years with active or convalescent COVID-19. The specimen sequenced was peripheral blood. The V and J genes are TRBV7-7 and TRBJ2-1; D gene uncertain. The CDR3 loop reads CASSLDEFSYNEQFF. The CDR3 bases are TGTGCTAGCAGCTTAGACGAGTTCTCCTACAATGAGCAGTTCTTC.